Below are 6 T cell receptor beta chains sequenced from a single sample in a study of cytomegalovirus exposure and HLA in healthy donors. The primer mix had 60 Vbeta and 13 Jbeta primers. TCRdb's table, derived via immunoSEQ multiplex PCR, lists solely in-frame clones and lacks some. This sample carries around 94,000 clones, approximately 88% of them seen once, and the ten largest clones take about 2%. The sample taken for sequencing was PBMCs. The receptors were gathered from a man between 18 and 35 years old in good health and CMV-seronegative.

The chain couples TRBV4-2 to TRBJ2-5; 11 positions agree with TRBD1. CDR1 LGHNA and CDR2 YNFKEQ come from the germline V gene. J was trimmed by 5 bases and V by 5 bases; bases with no gene match: 7. The CDR3 runs to 15 residues. The CDR3 nucleotides are TGTGCCAGCAGCACGGACAGGGGGCCATCGGAGACCCAGTACTTC. It codes for CASSTDRGPSETQYF.

The chain recombines TRBV11-2 with TRBJ2-1, with D maybe TRBD2 (5 bases). Germline V gene data show CDR1 as SGHAT and CDR2 as FQNNGV. Trimming cost V 3 bases and J 9 bases, with 18 bases left between them. The CDR3 contains 15 residues. The DNA of the CDR3 is TGTGCCAGCAGCTTGCTCTTAGCCATGGGGAGTGAGCAGTTCTTC. Residues: CASSLLLAMGSEQFF.

This clone is a singleton in its sample. The junction departs from germline at one end; a sequencing error may be responsible. The chain combines TRBV7-8 with TRBJ2-1; 7 bases are a match to TRBD2. CDR1 and CDR2 from the germline V gene are SGHVS and FQNEAQ. The length of the CDR3 is 14 residues. CDR3 sequence (DNA): TGTGCCAGCAGCTTACCGGCCAGCGGGACCGCCCCGGTCTTC. It is translated as CASSLPASGTAPVF.

The chain links TRBV27 to TRBJ1-1; a possible D gene is TRBD1 (5 bases). Germline V gene data show CDR1 as MNHEY and CDR2 as SMNVEV (reference sequence). CDR3 length: 15 amino acids. V lost 4 bases and J lost 3, with 15 bases in between. The DNA of the CDR3 is TGTGCCAGCAGTTATGGCGCGGGGGTCCACACTGAAGCTTTCTTT. Translated, it gives CASSYGAGVHTEAFF.

The J gene is TRBJ2-7, the V gene TRBV7-9; 8 bases are shared with TRBD2. CDR1 is SEHNR, CDR2 FQNEAQ, per germline (reference sequence). The CDR3 has 16 amino acids. With V trimmed by 1 base and J by 2 bases, 7 bases remained unmatched. CDR3 nucleotide sequence: TGTGCCAGCAGCTTAGTTCTAGCGGGTCCCACCTACGAGCAGTACTTC. This sequence encodes CASSLVLAGPTYEQYF. The whole variable domain, remainder taken from reference TRBV7-9 and TRBJ2-7, is DTGVSQNPRHKITKRGQNVTFRCDPISEHNRLYWYRQTLGQGPEFLTYFQNEAQLEKSRLLSDRFSAERPKGSFSTLEIQRTEQGDSAMYLCASSLVLAGPTYEQYFGPGTRLTVT.

The V and J genes are TRBV6-1 and TRBJ1-6, with no clear D. Between the trimmed V and J ends, which lost 3 bases and 7 bases, there was a span of 4 bases. Germline V gives CDR1 MNHNS, CDR2 SASEGT. This CDR3 is 12 amino acids long. Written as DNA, the CDR3 is TGTGCCAGCAGTGACTTCAATTCACCCCTCCACTTT. Translated, it gives CASSDFNSPLHF.